Each of the 14 T cell receptor beta chains below was sequenced from the same sample in a study of shared T cell receptors in the human thymus. Data came from immunoSEQ multiplex PCR; TCRdb stores just in-frame clones and leaves some out. The sample yields 640,000 or so clones, 80% to 90% seen once. The same specimen was also included in a second study, on human thymus T cells.

Sequenced input: thymocytes. The receptors shown here come from a boy in the first two years of life with a congenital heart defect.

The chain employs TRBV7-8 and TRBJ1-3; 8 positions match TRBD1. CDR3 length: 17 residues. Germline V gene sequence: CDR1 SGHVS, CDR2 FQNEAQ. With V trimmed by 5 bases and J by 8 bases, 17 bases remained unmatched. Here the CDR3 DNA reads TGTGCCAGCAGCCAACACCCGGGACAGGTGACAGGGTACACCATATATTTT. It codes for CASSQHPGQVTGYTIYF.

This chain joins TRBV30 and TRBJ2-7; D is possibly TRBD1 (5 bases). The CDR3 is made up of 14 amino acids. V lost 2 bases to trimming and J lost 3 bases, with 14 bases between them. Germline CDR1 GTSNPN, CDR2 SVGIG (reference sequence). The CDR3 DNA reads TGTGCCTGGAGTTTGGCTAGGGGCTTCTACGAGCAGTACTTC. It specifies CAWSLARGFYEQYF.

In regard to this clone: The same CDR3 arises from other DNA sequences in this sample as well. The chain joins TRBV20-1 to TRBJ2-7, with 7 bases that match TRBD1. The CDR3 totals 11 residues. V trimming: 5 bases; J trimming: 4 bases; junction bases outside the gene matches: 2. Germline V lookup: CDR1 DFQATT, CDR2 SNEGSKA (reference sequence). CDR3 DNA sequence: TGCAGTGCTCCACAGGGGTACGAGCAGTACTTC. Its translation: CSAPQGYEQYF.

The V and J genes are TRBV27 and TRBJ2-7; TRBD1 agrees at 7 bases. CDR3 length: 16 amino acids. With 4 bases clipped from V and 0 bases from J, the junction kept 9 bases outside the gene matches. From germline, CDR1 is MNHEY and CDR2 SMNVEV (reference sequence). The CDR3, as DNA: TGTGCCAGCAGTTCACAGGACAGGACAAGCTCCTACGAGCAGTACTTC. Translated: CASSSQDRTSSYEQYF.

V usage is TRBV4-3 and J usage is TRBJ2-1, with D perhaps matching TRBD2 (5 bases). The germline V gene encodes CDR1 LGHNA and CDR2 YSLEER. The CDR3 sequence is 16 residues long. V was clipped by 0 bases and J by 3 bases, with 12 bases between them. The CDR3 is CASSQDEDAGYNEQFF. In DNA, the CDR3 is TGCGCCAGCAGCCAAGATGAGGACGCGGGCTACAATGAGCAGTTCTTC.

This clone was seen only a few times. The rearrangement links TRBV19 to TRBJ1-3; 10 bases fit TRBD1. CDR1 and CDR2 from the germline V gene are LNHDA and SQIVND (reference sequence). After removal of 5 bases from V and 0 bases from J, the junction contained 10 bases not matched to a gene. The CDR3 contains 18 residues. The CDR3: CASSGGDRGTSSGNTIYF. The CDR3 nucleotides read TGTGCCAGTAGTGGGGGGGACAGGGGTACGAGCTCTGGAAACACCATATATTTT.

The rearrangement uses TRBV2 and TRBJ2-2; the D is unclear. V lost 3 bases and J lost 1, with 9 bases in between. The length of the CDR3 is 15 residues. In germline, CDR1 is SNHLY, CDR2 FYNNEI. The CDR3 DNA sequence: TGTGCCAGCAGTGATAACACCCTGAACACCGGGGAGCTGTTTTTT. It translates to CASSDNTLNTGELFF.

This clone appeared once. V and J are TRBV28 and TRBJ2-1; TRBD2 agrees at 11 bases. This CDR3 is built from 17 residues. Germline lookup yields CDR1 MDHEN and CDR2 SYDVKM. V was pared by 6 bases and J by 3 bases, with 10 bases of the junction left unmatched. CDR3 protein: CASSLIMGLAVYNEQFF. As DNA, the CDR3 is TGTGCCAGCAGCCTTATTATGGGACTAGCGGTCTACAATGAGCAGTTCTTC.

In DNA form, the CDR3 reads TGTGCCAGCAGAAACCCGTTCCCGGGATTAGGGACAGATACGCAGTATTTT. This gives the protein CASRNPFPGLGTDTQYF. The genes are TRBV7-6 and TRBJ2-3, with D possibly matching TRBD2 (5 bases). This CDR3 has 17 amino acids. Germline CDR1 reads SGHVS; CDR2 reads FNYEAQ. The V end was cut by 6 bases, the J end by 3 bases, with 22 bases between.

This clone was found a few times. The chain combines TRBV6-6 with TRBJ1-6; TRBD1 matches 9 bases. Trimming took 5 bases from V and 5 from J; bases not matched to a gene: 4. Germline V lookup: CDR1 MNHNY, CDR2 SVGAGI (reference sequence). The CDR3 is 15 amino acids. CDR3 coding DNA: TGTGCCAGCAGTACCCGGACAGGGGATAATTCACCCCTCCACTTT. Translating gives CASSTRTGDNSPLHF.

This clone has just a few counts. This CDR3 is also generated by other DNA sequences in the sample. The rearrangement uses TRBV18 and TRBJ2-7; D not resolved. Trimming left V 2 bases short and J 3 bases short, with 8 bases between. The CDR3 extends over 13 amino acids. From germline, CDR1 is KGHSH and CDR2 LQKENI. In DNA, the CDR3 is TGTGCCAGCTCACCAGGGCAGATCTACGAGCAGTACTTC. This codes for CASSPGQIYEQYF.

This chain joins TRBV27 and TRBJ2-7; 11 bases align to TRBD1. This CDR3 comprises 14 residues. The ends lost 6 bases at V and 4 bases at J; junction bases unmatched: 5. Germline V CDR1 and CDR2: MNHEY, SMNVEV (reference sequence). Here the CDR3 DNA reads TGTGCCAGCAGCTGGACAGGGGGCTCGTACGAGCAGTACTTC. Its protein is CASSWTGGSYEQYF.

In its sample, this clone was seen a few times. J is TRBJ1-1 and V is TRBV20-1; tentatively, D is TRBD1 (6 bases). Germline lookup yields CDR1 DFQATT and CDR2 SNEGSKA (reference sequence). The CDR3 runs to 10 residues. Trimming removed 6 bases at V and 6 bases at J, with 8 bases between. The CDR3, as DNA: TGCAGTGCGTGGACAGCTGAAGCTTTCTTT. Its translation: CSAWTAEAFF.

This chain joins TRBV9 and TRBJ2-3; possible D gene TRBD2, 5 bases. Germline CDR1 is SGDLS and CDR2 is YYNGEE. The V and J ends lost 0 bases and 4 bases respectively, with 18 bases between them. The CDR3 is made up of 17 amino acids. CDR3 in amino acids: CASSVEGLASHPDTQYF. DNA of the CDR3: TGTGCCAGCAGCGTAGAAGGGCTAGCATCCCACCCAGATACGCAGTATTTT.